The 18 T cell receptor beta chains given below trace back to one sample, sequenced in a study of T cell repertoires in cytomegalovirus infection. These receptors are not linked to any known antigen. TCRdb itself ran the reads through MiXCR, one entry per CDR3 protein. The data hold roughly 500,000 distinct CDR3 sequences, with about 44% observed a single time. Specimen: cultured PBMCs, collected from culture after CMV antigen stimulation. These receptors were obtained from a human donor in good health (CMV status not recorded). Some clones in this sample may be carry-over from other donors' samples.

The CDR3 loop reads CASSILSGITEAFF. In nucleotides, the CDR3 is TGTGCCAGTAGTATATTGTCGGGAATCACTGAAGCTTTCTTT. This chain joins TRBV19 and TRBJ1-1; the D is unclear. The CDR3 spans 14 residues. Trimming left V 2 bases short and J 4 bases short, with 11 bases between. Germline V lookup: CDR1 LNHDA, CDR2 SQIVND (reference sequence).

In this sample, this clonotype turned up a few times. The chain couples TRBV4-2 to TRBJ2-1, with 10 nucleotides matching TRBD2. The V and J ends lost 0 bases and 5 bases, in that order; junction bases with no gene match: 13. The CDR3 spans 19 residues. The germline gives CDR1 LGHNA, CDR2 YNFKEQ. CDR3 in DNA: TGTGCCAGCAGCCAAGATCCCCCCACTACTAGCGGGGTAGACAATGAGCAGTTCTTC. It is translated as CASSQDPPTTSGVDNEQFF.

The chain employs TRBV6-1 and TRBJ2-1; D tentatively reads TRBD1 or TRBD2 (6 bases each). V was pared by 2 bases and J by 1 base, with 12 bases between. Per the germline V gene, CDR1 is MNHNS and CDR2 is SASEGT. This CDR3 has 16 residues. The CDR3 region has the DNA TGTGCCAGCAGTGAAAAAAAGGGGGGTTCCTACAATGAGCAGTTCTTC. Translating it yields CASSEKKGGSYNEQFF.

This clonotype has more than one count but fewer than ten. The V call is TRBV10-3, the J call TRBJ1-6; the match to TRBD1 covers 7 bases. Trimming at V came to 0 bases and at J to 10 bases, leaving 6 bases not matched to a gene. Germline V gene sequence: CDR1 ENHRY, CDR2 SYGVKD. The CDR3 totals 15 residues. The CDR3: CAISESTGVLSPLHF. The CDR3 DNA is TGTGCCATCAGTGAGTCTACAGGGGTATTGTCACCCCTCCACTTT.

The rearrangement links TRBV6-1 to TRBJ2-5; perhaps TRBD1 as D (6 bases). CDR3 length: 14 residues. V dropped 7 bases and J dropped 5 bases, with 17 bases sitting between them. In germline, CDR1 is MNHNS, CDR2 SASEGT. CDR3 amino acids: CASKHLGGGETQYF. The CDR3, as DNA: TGTGCCAGCAAACACCTTGGGGGCGGCGAGACCCAGTACTTC.

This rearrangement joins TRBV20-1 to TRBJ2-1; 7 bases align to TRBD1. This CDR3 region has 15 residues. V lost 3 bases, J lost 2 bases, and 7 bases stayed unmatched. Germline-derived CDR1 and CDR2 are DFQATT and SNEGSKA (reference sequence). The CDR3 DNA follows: TGCAGTGCTAGCGTCCGGACAGGAGCCTACAATGAGCAGTTCTTC. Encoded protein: CSASVRTGAYNEQFF.

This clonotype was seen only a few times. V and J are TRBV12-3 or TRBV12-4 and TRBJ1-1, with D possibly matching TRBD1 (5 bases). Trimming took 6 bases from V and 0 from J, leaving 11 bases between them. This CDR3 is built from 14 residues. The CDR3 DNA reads TGTGCCAGCAGGCCCGGGGGGGTGAACACTGAAGCTTTCTTT. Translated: CASRPGGVNTEAFF.

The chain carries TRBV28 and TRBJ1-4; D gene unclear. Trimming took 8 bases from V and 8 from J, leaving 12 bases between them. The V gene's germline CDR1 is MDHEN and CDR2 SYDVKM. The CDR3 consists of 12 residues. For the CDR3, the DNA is TGTGCCAGCCAGAGCCTGAGAGAAAAACTGTTTTTT. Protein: CASQSLREKLFF.

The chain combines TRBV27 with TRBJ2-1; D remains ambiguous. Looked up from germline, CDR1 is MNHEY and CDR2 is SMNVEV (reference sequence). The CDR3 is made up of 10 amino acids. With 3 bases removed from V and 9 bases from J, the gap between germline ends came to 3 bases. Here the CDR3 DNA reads TGTGCCAGCAGTTTCAGTGAGCAGTTCTTC. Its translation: CASSFSEQFF.

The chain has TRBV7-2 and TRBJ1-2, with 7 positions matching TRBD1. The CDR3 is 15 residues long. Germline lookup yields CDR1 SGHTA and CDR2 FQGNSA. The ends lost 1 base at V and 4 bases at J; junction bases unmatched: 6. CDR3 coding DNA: TGTGCCAGCAGCTTAGACTCGACAGGGACCTATGGCTACACCTTC. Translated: CASSLDSTGTYGYTF.

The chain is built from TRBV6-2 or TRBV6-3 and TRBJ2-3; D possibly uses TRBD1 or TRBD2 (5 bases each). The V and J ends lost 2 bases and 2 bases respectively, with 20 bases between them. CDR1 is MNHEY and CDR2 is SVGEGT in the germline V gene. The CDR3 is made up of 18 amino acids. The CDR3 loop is CASSYRPGTEDPTDTQYF. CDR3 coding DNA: TGTGCCAGCAGTTACAGGCCGGGGACGGAGGACCCCACAGATACGCAGTATTTT.

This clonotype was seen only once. The CDR3 DNA reads TGTGCCAGTACCGACAGGGGACCTACAGGAGAAGCTTTCTTT. Residues: CASTDRGPTGEAFF. The chain is built from TRBV19 and TRBJ1-1; 8 bases agree with TRBD1. Germline V CDR1 and CDR2: LNHDA, SQIVND (reference sequence). This CDR3 contains 14 residues. V lost 7 bases and J lost 8; bases outside the gene matches: 12.

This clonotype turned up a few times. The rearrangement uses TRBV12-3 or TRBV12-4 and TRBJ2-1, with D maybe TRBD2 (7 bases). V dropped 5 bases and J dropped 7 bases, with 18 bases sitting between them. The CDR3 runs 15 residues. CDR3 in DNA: TGTGCCAGCAGTCACCTGGGGGGGGCACAGAATGAGCAGTTCTTC. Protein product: CASSHLGGAQNEQFF.

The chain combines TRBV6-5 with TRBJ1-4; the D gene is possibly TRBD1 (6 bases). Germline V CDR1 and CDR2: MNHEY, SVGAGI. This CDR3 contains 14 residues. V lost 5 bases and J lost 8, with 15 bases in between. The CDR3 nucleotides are TGTGCCAGCAGTACCGGCCAGGGACAAGAAAAACTGTTTTTT. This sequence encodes CASSTGQGQEKLFF.

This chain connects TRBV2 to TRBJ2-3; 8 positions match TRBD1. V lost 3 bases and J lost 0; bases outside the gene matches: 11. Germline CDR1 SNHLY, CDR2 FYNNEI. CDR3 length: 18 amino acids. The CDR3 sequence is CASSDRGPFYSSTDTQYF. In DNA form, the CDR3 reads TGTGCCAGCAGTGACAGGGGGCCGTTTTACTCTAGCACAGATACGCAGTATTTT.

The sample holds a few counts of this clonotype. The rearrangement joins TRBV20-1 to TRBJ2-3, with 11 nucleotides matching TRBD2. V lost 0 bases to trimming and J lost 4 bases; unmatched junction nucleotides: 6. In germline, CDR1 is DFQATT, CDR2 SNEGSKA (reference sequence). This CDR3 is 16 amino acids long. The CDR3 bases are TGCAGTGCTAGAGATTCGACTAGCGGGAAACCAGATACGCAGTATTTT. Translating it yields CSARDSTSGKPDTQYF.

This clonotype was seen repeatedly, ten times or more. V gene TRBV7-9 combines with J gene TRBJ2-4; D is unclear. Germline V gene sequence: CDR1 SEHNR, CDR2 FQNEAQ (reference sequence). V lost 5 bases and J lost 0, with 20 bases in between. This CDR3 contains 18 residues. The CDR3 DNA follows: TGTGCCAGCAGCCCGGGTGGCGGAGACCTTCTAGCCAAAAACATTCAGTACTTC. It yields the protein CASSPGGGDLLAKNIQYF.

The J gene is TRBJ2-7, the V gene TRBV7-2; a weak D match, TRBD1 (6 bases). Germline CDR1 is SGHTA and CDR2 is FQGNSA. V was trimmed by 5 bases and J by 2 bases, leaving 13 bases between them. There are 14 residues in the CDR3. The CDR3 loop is CASSLQGPAYEQYF. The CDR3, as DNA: TGTGCCAGCAGCCTACAGGGTCCTGCCTACGAGCAGTACTTC.